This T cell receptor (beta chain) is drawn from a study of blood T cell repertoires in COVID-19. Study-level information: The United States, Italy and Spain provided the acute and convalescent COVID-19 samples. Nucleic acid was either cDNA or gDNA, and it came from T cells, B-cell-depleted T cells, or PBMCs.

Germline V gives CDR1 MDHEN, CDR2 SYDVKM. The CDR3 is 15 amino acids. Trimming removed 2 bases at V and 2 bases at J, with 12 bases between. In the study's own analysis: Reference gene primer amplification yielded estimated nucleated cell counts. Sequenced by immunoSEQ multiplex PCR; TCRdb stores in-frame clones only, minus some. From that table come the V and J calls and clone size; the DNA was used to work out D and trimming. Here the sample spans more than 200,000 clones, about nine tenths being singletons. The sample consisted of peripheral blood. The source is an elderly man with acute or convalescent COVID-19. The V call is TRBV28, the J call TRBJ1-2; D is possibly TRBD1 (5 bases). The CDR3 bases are TGTGCCAGCAGTTTAAGGTCAAGGGGAAACTATGGCTACACCTTC. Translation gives CASSLRSRGNYGYTF.